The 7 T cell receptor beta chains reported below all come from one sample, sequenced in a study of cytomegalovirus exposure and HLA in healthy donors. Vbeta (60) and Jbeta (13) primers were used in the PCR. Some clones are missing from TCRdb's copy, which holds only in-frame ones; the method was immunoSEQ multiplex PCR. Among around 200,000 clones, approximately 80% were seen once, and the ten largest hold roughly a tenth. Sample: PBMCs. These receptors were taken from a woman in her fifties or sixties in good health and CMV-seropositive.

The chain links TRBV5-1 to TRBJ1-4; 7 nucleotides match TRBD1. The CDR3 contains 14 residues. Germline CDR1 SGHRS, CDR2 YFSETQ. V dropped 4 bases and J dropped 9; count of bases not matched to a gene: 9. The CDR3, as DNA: TGCGCCAGCAGCCAGGGGACAGTCGAGAAAAAACTGTTTTTT. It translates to CASSQGTVEKKLFF.

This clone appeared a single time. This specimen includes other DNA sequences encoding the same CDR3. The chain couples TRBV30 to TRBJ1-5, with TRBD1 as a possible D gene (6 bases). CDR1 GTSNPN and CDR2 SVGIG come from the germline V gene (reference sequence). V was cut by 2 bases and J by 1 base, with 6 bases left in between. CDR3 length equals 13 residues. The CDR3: CAWSRGSNQPQHF. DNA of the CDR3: TGTGCCTGGAGTAGGGGGAGCAATCAGCCCCAGCATTTT.

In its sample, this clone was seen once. CDR3 sequence reads: CASSLQGPGDTQYF. CDR3 bases: TGTGCCAGCAGCTTACAGGGTCCGGGGGATACGCAGTATTTT. The chain uses TRBV5-4 and TRBJ2-3; a weak D match, TRBD1 (6 bases). Germline CDR1 reads SGHNT; CDR2 reads YYREEE (reference sequence). The germline V and J ends were trimmed by 2 bases and 6 bases, with 13 bases remaining between them. The CDR3 totals 14 residues. Looking up the rest from reference TRBV5-4 and TRBJ2-3 gives the full variable domain: ETGVTQSPTHLIKTRGQQVTLRCSSQSGHNTVSWYQQALGQGPQFIFQYYREEENGRGNFPPRFSGLQFPNYSSELNVNALELDDSALYLCASSLQGPGDTQYFGPGTRLTVL.

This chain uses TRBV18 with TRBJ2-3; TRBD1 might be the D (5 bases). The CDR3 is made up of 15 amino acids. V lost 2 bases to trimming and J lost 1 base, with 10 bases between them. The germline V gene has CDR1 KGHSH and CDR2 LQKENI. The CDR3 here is CASSPFPGRTDTQYF. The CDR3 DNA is TGTGCCAGCTCACCATTCCCAGGGCGCACAGATACGCAGTATTTT.

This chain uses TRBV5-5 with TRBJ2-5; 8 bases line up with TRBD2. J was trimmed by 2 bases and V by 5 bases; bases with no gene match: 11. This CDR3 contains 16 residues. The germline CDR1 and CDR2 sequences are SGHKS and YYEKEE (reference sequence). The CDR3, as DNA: TGTGCCAGCAGTAGAGGACTAGCTAAGGATCAAGAGACCCAGTACTTC. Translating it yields CASSRGLAKDQETQYF.

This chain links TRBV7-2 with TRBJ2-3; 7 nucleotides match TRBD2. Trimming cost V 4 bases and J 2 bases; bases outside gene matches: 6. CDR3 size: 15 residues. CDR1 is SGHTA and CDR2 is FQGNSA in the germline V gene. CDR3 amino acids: CASSSHGTITDTQYF. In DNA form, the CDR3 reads TGTGCCAGCAGCTCCCACGGGACTATCACAGATACGCAGTATTTT.

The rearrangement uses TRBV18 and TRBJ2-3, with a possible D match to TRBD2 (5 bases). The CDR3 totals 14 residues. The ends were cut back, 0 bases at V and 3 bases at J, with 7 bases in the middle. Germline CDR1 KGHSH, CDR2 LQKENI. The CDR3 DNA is TGTGCCAGCTCACCACCGGGAGAAACAGATACGCAGTATTTT. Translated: CASSPPGETDTQYF.